What follows are 28 T cell receptor beta chains derived from one specimen sequenced in a study of T cells in Graves' hyperthyroidism and ophthalmopathy. Amplification of TCR beta CDR3 regions used RNA as the template. TCR CDR3 regions were first amplified by RT-PCR with HTBI primers. TCRdb independently ran MiXCR on the multiplex PCR reads; one entry per CDR3 protein. The sample records about 480,000 distinct CDR3 sequences, approximately 25% being singletons. The sequenced material came from blood. The receptors were sampled from a woman aged 25 to 39 with Graves' ophthalmopathy.

About this clonotype: A much larger clone lies one base from this, so it may be a read error. The genes are TRBV5-1 and TRBJ1-2; D remains unclear. Germline V CDR1 and CDR2: SGHRS, YFSETQ. CDR3 size: 14 residues. The CDR3 here is CGSSRTDPNYGYTF. For the CDR3, the DNA is TGCGGCAGCAGCCGAACAGATCCTAACTATGGCTACACCTTC. The whole variable domain, filled in from reference TRBV5-1 and TRBJ1-2, reads KAGVTQTPRYLIKTRGQQVTLSCSPISGHRSVSWYQQTPGQGLQFLFEYFSETQRNKGNFPGRFSGRQFSNSRSEMNVSTLELGDSALYLCGSSRTDPNYGYTFGSGTRLTVV.

This clonotype was detected many times. CDR3 in amino acids: CASSLPGQGFWQPQHF. The CDR3 coding sequence is TGTGCCAGCAGTTTACCGGGACAGGGGTTTTGGCAGCCCCAGCATTTT. This chain joins TRBV28 and TRBJ1-5; TRBD1 matches at 10 bases. Germline V gives CDR1 MDHEN, CDR2 SYDVKM. The CDR3 is 16 amino acids. Trimming removed 2 bases from V and 7 bases from J; junction bases left unmatched: 8.

In this sample, this clonotype turned up many times. V gene TRBV30 combines with J gene TRBJ2-6; no firm D call. The germline CDR1 and CDR2 sequences are GTSNPN and SVGIG (reference sequence). This CDR3 is 15 amino acids long. Deletions cut 4 bases from V and 4 bases from J, with 14 bases between. The CDR3 loop reads CAWTVMGRGANVLTF. CDR3 in DNA: TGTGCCTGGACCGTTATGGGCAGAGGGGCCAACGTCCTGACTTTC. Using reference TRBV30 and TRBJ2-6 for the parts outside the CDR3, the full variable domain is SQTIHQWPATLVQPVGSPLSLECTVEGTSNPNLYWYRQAAGRGLQLLFYSVGIGQISSEVPQNLSASRPQDRQFILSSKKLLLSDSGFYLCAWTVMGRGANVLTFGAGSRLTVL.

Ten or more counts support this clonotype. The rearrangement links TRBV6-5 to TRBJ1-3; D is uncertain. The germline V gene encodes CDR1 MNHEY and CDR2 SVGAGI. The length of the CDR3 is 12 residues. V was shortened by 6 bases and J by 0 bases, with 3 bases between the two germline ends. The CDR3, as DNA: TGTGCCAGCAGAAGCTCTGGAAACACCATATATTTT. Amino acid sequence: CASRSSGNTIYF.

This clonotype was recorded many times. The chain couples TRBV5-1 to TRBJ2-7; 8 bases align to TRBD1. The junction had 14 bases not matched to a gene; V was cut back by 4 bases and J by 5 bases. CDR1 and CDR2 from the germline V gene are SGHRS and YFSETQ. This CDR3 is built from 16 residues. The CDR3 DNA reads as TGCGCCAGCAGCCCACAAGACAGGGGAAGGATCCACGAGCAGTACTTC. Its translation is CASSPQDRGRIHEQYF.

This clonotype appeared many times. The chain recombines TRBV7-2 with TRBJ2-7; D is perhaps TRBD2 (5 bases). CDR3 length: 14 amino acids. Trimming shortened V by 4 bases and J by 5 bases, and 15 bases separated the two germline ends. Germline values: CDR1 SGHTA, CDR2 FQGNSA. The CDR3 bases are TGTGCCAGCAGCTACCGTCGGGGTGGCGACGAGCAGTACTTC. Its translation is CASSYRRGGDEQYF.

This clonotype was recorded at least ten times. The rearrangement links TRBV12-3 or TRBV12-4 to TRBJ2-5; no reliable D call. The V gene lost 7 bases and the J gene lost 0 bases, with 3 bases spanning the gap. This CDR3 is built from 11 residues. CDR3 amino acids: CASIYQETQYF. The CDR3 DNA sequence: TGTGCCAGCATTTACCAAGAGACCCAGTACTTC.

This clonotype appeared many times. The chain employs TRBV29-1 and TRBJ1-1; perhaps TRBD1 as D (5 bases). With 3 bases removed from V and 5 bases from J, the gap between germline ends came to 13 bases. Germline CDR1 is SQVTM and CDR2 is ANQGSEA. The CDR3 loop spans 13 amino acids. The CDR3 is CSVDWGDGTEAFF. CDR3 bases: TGCAGCGTTGACTGGGGGGATGGTACTGAAGCTTTCTTT.

This clonotype has more than one count but fewer than ten. V is TRBV6-1 and J is TRBJ1-1; 7 bases match TRBD1. CDR1 is MNHNS and CDR2 is SASEGT in the germline V gene. The CDR3 consists of 14 residues. V lost 4 bases, J lost 4 bases, and 6 bases stayed unmatched. CDR3 in amino acids: CASSVTGAGTEAFF. CDR3 nucleotide sequence: TGTGCCAGCAGTGTTACAGGGGCCGGCACTGAAGCTTTCTTT.

This clonotype was counted at least ten times. The chain uses TRBV20-1 and TRBJ2-7; TRBD2 agrees at 10 bases. Germline CDR1 DFQATT, CDR2 SNEGSKA (reference sequence). V lost 3 bases to trimming and J lost 3 bases; unmatched junction nucleotides: 23. The CDR3 has 20 amino acids. The CDR3 loop is CSASRPWTSGRASSNYEQYF. As DNA, the CDR3 is TGCAGTGCTAGTCGCCCTTGGACTAGCGGCCGAGCCAGTTCTAACTACGAGCAGTACTTC.

In its sample, this clonotype was seen a few times. This sequence joins TRBV12-3 or TRBV12-4 and TRBJ2-7; 10 bases align to TRBD1. After removal of 5 bases from V and 11 bases from J, the junction contained 6 bases not matched to a gene. The CDR3 extends over 12 amino acids. CDR3 DNA: TGTGCCAGCAGTCGTAGTGGGACAGGGGAGTACTTC. This translates into CASSRSGTGEYF.

The chain recombines TRBV29-1 with TRBJ1-3; D call uncertain. The CDR3 consists of 13 residues. Germline V gives CDR1 SQVTM, CDR2 ANQGSEA. V gave up 4 bases and J gave up 3 bases, with 10 bases separating them. In DNA, the CDR3 is TGCAGCGTTGCCGGACTGTTTGGAAACACCATATATTTT. Amino acid sequence: CSVAGLFGNTIYF.

A few counts support this clonotype. The chain has TRBV19 and TRBJ1-1, with D possibly matching TRBD1 (5 bases). Germline CDR1 reads LNHDA; CDR2 reads SQIVND (reference sequence). Trimming cost V 5 bases and J 1 base, with 11 bases left between them. This CDR3 has 14 amino acids. This CDR3 reads CASSLGTQNTEAFF. DNA of the CDR3: TGTGCCAGTAGTCTCGGGACCCAGAACACTGAAGCTTTCTTT.

In this sample, this clonotype turned up a few times. The V call is TRBV28, the J call TRBJ2-7, with 9 nucleotides matching TRBD2. CDR1 is MDHEN, CDR2 SYDVKM, per germline. V dropped 7 bases and J dropped 0; count of bases not matched to a gene: 4. CDR3 length: 14 amino acids. This CDR3 reads CASIISGSSYEQYF. The CDR3 region has the DNA TGTGCCAGCATCATTAGCGGGAGCTCCTACGAGCAGTACTTC.

This sequence joins TRBV20-1 and TRBJ1-1; TRBD1 is a possible D gene (6 bases). The V end was cut by 2 bases, the J end by 1 base, with 11 bases between. The germline V gene encodes CDR1 DFQATT and CDR2 SNEGSKA (reference sequence). The CDR3 has 14 amino acids. CDR3 sequence: CSARKTDRNTEAFF. DNA for the CDR3: TGCAGTGCTAGAAAAACGGACAGGAACACTGAAGCTTTCTTT.

This clonotype was picked up many times. The chain links TRBV28 to TRBJ2-7, with 11 positions matching TRBD2. The junction had 5 bases not matched to a gene; V was cut back by 5 bases and J by 2 bases. The V gene's germline CDR1 is MDHEN and CDR2 SYDVKM. This CDR3 contains 15 residues. The DNA for the CDR3 is TGTGCCAGCAGTCCGGGGACTAGCGGTCCCTACGAGCAGTACTTC. It codes for CASSPGTSGPYEQYF. Looking up the rest from reference TRBV28 and TRBJ2-7 gives the full variable domain: DVKVTQSSRYLVKRTGEKVFLECVQDMDHENMFWYRQDPGLGLRLIYFSYDVKMKEKGDIPEGYSVSREKKERFSLILESASTNQTSMYLCASSPGTSGPYEQYFGPGTRLTVT.

This clonotype was observed at least ten times. The chain combines TRBV5-6 with TRBJ2-2; the match to TRBD2 covers 11 bases. The germline CDR1 and CDR2 sequences are SGHDT and YYEEEE. The CDR3 sequence is 14 residues long. Trimming cost V 3 bases and J 8 bases; bases outside gene matches: 3. CDR3 DNA sequence: TGTGCCAGCAGCTGGGGACTAGCGGCTGGGGAGCTGTTTTTT. This translates into CASSWGLAAGELFF.

The table lists this clonotype with many counts. The chain combines TRBV6-2 or TRBV6-3 with TRBJ2-3, with 11 nucleotides matching TRBD2. The CDR3 runs to 17 residues. CDR1 MNHEY and CDR2 SVGEGT come from the germline V gene. V lost 4 bases and J lost 0; bases outside the gene matches: 6. The CDR3 DNA reads TGTGCCAGCAGTTTATCCTTAGCGGGGGGGAGCACAGATACGCAGTATTTT. The encoded protein is CASSLSLAGGSTDTQYF.

The V and J genes are TRBV20-1 and TRBJ1-1; 10 nucleotides agree with TRBD1. V was pared by 0 bases and J by 4 bases, with 8 bases of the junction left unmatched. In germline, CDR1 is DFQATT, CDR2 SNEGSKA (reference sequence). The CDR3 length is 16 residues. The CDR3 loop is CSARDGDRGSSTEAFF. The CDR3 DNA reads as TGCAGTGCTAGAGATGGGGACAGGGGTAGTTCCACTGAAGCTTTCTTT.

Many counts were recorded for this clonotype. V and J are TRBV24-1 and TRBJ2-7, with D uncertain. The V end lost 4 bases, the J end lost 4 bases, and 16 bases lay between the germline ends. The CDR3 is 15 residues long. CDR1 and CDR2 (germline): KGHDR, SFDVKD. The DNA of the CDR3 is TGTGCCACCAGTGAAGCGTCGGGTCCCACTTACGAGCAGTACTTC. It is translated as CATSEASGPTYEQYF.

This clonotype has a count of ten or more. The chain carries TRBV6-1 and TRBJ1-2; D not resolved. The ends were cut back, 3 bases at V and 7 bases at J, with 24 bases in the middle. Germline CDR1 and CDR2: MNHNS and SASEGT. The CDR3 is 17 residues long. In DNA form, the CDR3 reads TGTGCCAGCAGTGAGCTGGGAAGCGCTACGGGATCTCTTGGCTACACCTTC. Its protein product is CASSELGSATGSLGYTF.

The V call is TRBV28, the J call TRBJ2-5; no clear D. The ends were cut back, 2 bases at V and 0 bases at J, with 13 bases in the middle. This CDR3 comprises 16 residues. The germline V gene has CDR1 MDHEN and CDR2 SYDVKM. The CDR3 DNA is TGTGCCAGCAGTTTAGTCATCGCAGTTTACCAAGAGACCCAGTACTTC. It codes for CASSLVIAVYQETQYF.

The chain recombines TRBV30 with TRBJ2-7; tentative D call: TRBD2 (5 bases). V gave up 5 bases and J gave up 3 bases, with 8 bases separating them. The CDR3 runs 11 residues. Germline V gives CDR1 GTSNPN, CDR2 SVGIG (reference sequence). As DNA, the CDR3 is TGTGCCTGGGGACGGGGCTACGAGCAGTACTTC. The encoded protein is CAWGRGYEQYF. The whole variable domain, filled in from reference TRBV30 and TRBJ2-7, reads SQTIHQWPATLVQPVGSPLSLECTVEGTSNPNLYWYRQAAGRGLQLLFYSVGIGQISSEVPQNLSASRPQDRQFILSSKKLLLSDSGFYLCAWGRGYEQYFGPGTRLTVT.

This clonotype was recorded a few times. The J gene is TRBJ2-2, the V gene TRBV6-2 or TRBV6-3, with TRBD1 matching over 7 bases. The CDR3 contains 16 residues. The junction had 3 bases not matched to a gene; V was cut back by 2 bases and J by 0 bases. Per germline, CDR1 MNHEY and CDR2 SVGEGT. The CDR3 spells CASSYPTGANTGELFF. CDR3 in DNA: TGTGCCAGCAGTTACCCTACAGGGGCGAACACCGGGGAGCTGTTTTTT.

The chain joins TRBV2 to TRBJ1-3; a possible D gene is TRBD1 (6 bases). Per the germline V gene, CDR1 is SNHLY and CDR2 is FYNNEI. Trimming removed 6 bases from V and 7 bases from J, with 13 bases in between. This CDR3 comprises 13 residues. The CDR3 here is CASRSGAGNTIYF. In DNA, the CDR3 is TGTGCCAGCAGATCGGGGGCCGGGAACACCATATATTTT.

This clonotype was seen repeatedly, ten times or more. V is TRBV19 and J is TRBJ1-2; D is unresolved. Trimming left V 3 bases short and J 4 bases short, with 9 bases between. CDR1 and CDR2 from the germline V gene are LNHDA and SQIVND (reference sequence). This CDR3 has 13 residues. CDR3 amino acids: CASSIGQVYGYTF. The CDR3 DNA follows: TGTGCCAGTAGTATCGGGCAGGTCTATGGCTACACCTTC.

In its sample, this clonotype was seen many times. The chain has TRBV20-1 and TRBJ2-1; no reliable D call. From germline, CDR1 is DFQATT and CDR2 SNEGSKA (reference sequence). Trimming took off 4 bases at V and 5 bases at J, with 15 bases between the two ends. The CDR3 is 14 residues long. The DNA for the CDR3 is TGCAGTGCTACTAACGCTTTCGGTAACAATGAGCAGTTCTTC. It encodes CSATNAFGNNEQFF.

This sequence joins TRBV5-1 and TRBJ2-2; no firm D call. The germline gives CDR1 SGHRS, CDR2 YFSETQ. The CDR3 runs to 15 residues. The ends were cut back, 4 bases at V and 7 bases at J, with 17 bases in the middle. CDR3 protein: CASSPDLPSRGELFF. CDR3 nucleotides: TGCGCCAGCAGCCCCGACTTACCTTCTCGCGGGGAGCTGTTTTTT.